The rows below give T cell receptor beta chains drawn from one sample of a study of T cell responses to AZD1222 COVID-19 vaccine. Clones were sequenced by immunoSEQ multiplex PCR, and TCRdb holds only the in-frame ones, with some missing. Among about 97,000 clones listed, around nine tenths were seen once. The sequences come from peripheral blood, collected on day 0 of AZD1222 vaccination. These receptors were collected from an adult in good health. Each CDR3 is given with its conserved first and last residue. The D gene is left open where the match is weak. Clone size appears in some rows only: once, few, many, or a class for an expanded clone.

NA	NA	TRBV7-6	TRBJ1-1	TGTGCCAGCAGCTTAAGAGCTTTCTTT	CASSLRAFF
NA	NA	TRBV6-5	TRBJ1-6	TGTGCCAGCAGTTACGGAGGGCCGAATAATTCACCCCTCCACTTT	CASSYGGPNNSPLHF
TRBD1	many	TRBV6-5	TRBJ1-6	TGTGCCAGCAGCCCAGGGGGGTCGGATTCACCCCTCCACTTT	CASSPGGSDSPLHF
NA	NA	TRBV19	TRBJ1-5	TGTGCCAGTCCTCCCCCAGAGTCGGGCAATCAGCCCCAGCATTTT	CASPPPESGNQPQHF
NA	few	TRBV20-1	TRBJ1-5	TGCAGTGCTAAGGGGGGTCAGCCCCAGCATTTT	CSAKGGQPQHF
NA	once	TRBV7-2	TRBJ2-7	TGTGCCAGCAGCTTTTTAAGGGCCGGCGAGCAGTACTTC	CASSFLRAGEQYF
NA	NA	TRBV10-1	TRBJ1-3	TGCGCCAGCAAATCGGACATCTCTGGAAACACCATATATTTT	CASKSDISGNTIYF
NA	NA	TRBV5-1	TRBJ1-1	TGCGCCAGCAGACCAATCCCGGGAGACACTGAAGCTTTCTTT	CASRPIPGDTEAFF
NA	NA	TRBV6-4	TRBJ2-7	TGTGCCAGCAGTGACTCGTGGGGTCCCCCCGAGCAGTACTTC	CASSDSWGPPEQYF
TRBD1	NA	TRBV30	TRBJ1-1	TGTGCCATGGACAGGGTGAACACTGAAGCTTTCTTT	CAMDRVNTEAFF
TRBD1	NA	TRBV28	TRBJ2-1	TGTGCCAGCTCTAGACAGGGGGGTCGCAATGAGCAGTTCTTC	CASSRQGGRNEQFF
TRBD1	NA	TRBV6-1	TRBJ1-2	TGTGCCAGCAGTGAAGCGGGACAGGGGTTTGAGGGCTACACCTTC	CASSEAGQGFEGYTF
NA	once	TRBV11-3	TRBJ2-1	TGTGCCAGCACCGGAACTGGGGGCCGGTACAATGAGCAGTTCTTC	CASTGTGGRYNEQFF
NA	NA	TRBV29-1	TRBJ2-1	TGCAGCGTTAACCAGGGGGGTTACAATGAGCAGTTCTTC	CSVNQGGYNEQFF
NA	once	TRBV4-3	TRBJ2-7	TGCGCCAGCAGCCAGAGCCCCCGGGGGACTGGGGACGAGCAGTACTTC	CASSQSPRGTGDEQYF
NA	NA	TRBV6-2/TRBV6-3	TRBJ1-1	TGTGCCAGCAGCCAAGGGGTAGGGACTGAAGCTTTCTTT	CASSQGVGTEAFF
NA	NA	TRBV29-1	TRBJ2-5	TGCAGCGTTGGCGATGGGGAGACCCAGTACTTC	CSVGDGETQYF
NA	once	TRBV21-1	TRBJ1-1	TGTGCCAGCAGCTTGCGGACAGGGCGCCACGCTGAAGCTTTCTTT	CASSLRTGRHAEAFF
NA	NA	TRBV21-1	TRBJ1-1	TGTGCCAGCAGCAAAGAAGCCGACGATGGGGTCGGGGGAAGGACTGAAGCTTTCTTT	CASSKEADDGVGGRTEAFF
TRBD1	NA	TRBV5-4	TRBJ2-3	TGTGCCAGCAGTCGAGGGGCAGGGGGTTACTCCACAGATACGCAGTATTTT	CASSRGAGGYSTDTQYF
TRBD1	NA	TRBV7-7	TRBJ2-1	TGTGCTAGCAGCCTGGGACAGTACAATGAGCAGTTCTTC	CASSLGQYNEQFF
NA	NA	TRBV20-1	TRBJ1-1	TGCAGTGCTAGTGGCAGGGCGACTGAAGCTTTCTTT	CSASGRATEAFF
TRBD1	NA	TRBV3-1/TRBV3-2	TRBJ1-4	TGTGCCAGCAGCCAACGAACAGGGGGGGAAGAAAAACTGTTTTTT	CASSQRTGGEEKLFF
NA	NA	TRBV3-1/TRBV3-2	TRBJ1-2	TGTGCCAGCAGCCAAAAAGGGTATGGCTACACCTTC	CASSQKGYGYTF
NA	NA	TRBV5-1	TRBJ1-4	TGCGCCAGCAGCTTGAGCCCAGGGAGGGGTGAAAAACTGTTTTTT	CASSLSPGRGEKLFF
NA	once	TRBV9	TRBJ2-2	TGTGCCAGCAGCGTAGTACCCCTCACCGGGGAGCTGTTTTTT	CASSVVPLTGELFF
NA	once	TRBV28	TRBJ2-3	TGTGCCAGCAAGGGGCGGCCTACCACAGATACGCAGTATTTT	CASKGRPTTDTQYF
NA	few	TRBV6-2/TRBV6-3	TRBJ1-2	TGTGCCAGCAGTTACGATGGAGGGGTCTATGGCTACACCTTC	CASSYDGGVYGYTF
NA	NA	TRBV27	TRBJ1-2	TGTGCCAGCAGAGCTAGAGGAGCAACGTATGGCTACACCTTC	CASRARGATYGYTF
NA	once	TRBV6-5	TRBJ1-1	TGTGCCAGCAGTTACCCGGGGGGTACGAACACTGAAGCTTTCTTT	CASSYPGGTNTEAFF
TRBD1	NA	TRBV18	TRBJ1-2	TGTGCCAGCTCACTGGGACGGACAGGGGATAACTATGGCTACACCTTC	CASSLGRTGDNYGYTF
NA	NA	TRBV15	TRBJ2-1	TGTGCCACCAGCAGAGATCGAGGGTCCTACAATGAGCAGTTCTTC	CATSRDRGSYNEQFF
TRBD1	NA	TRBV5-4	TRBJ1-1	TGTGCCAGCAGACAGGGACAGGGCAACACTGAAGCTTTCTTT	CASRQGQGNTEAFF
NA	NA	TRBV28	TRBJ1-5	TGTGCCAGCAGTCCGTTACTCAATCAGCCCCAGCATTTT	CASSPLLNQPQHF
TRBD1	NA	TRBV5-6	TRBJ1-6	TGTGCCAGCAGCTTGATGGGACAGGGTTATTCACCCCTCCACTTT	CASSLMGQGYSPLHF
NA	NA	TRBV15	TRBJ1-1	TGTGCCACCAGATGGGGAGGGGGGGATGACACTGAAGCTTTCTTT	CATRWGGGDDTEAFF
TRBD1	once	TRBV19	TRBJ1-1	TGTGCCAGTAGTATGCCGGGACAGGGGCAGACTGAAGCTTTCTTT	CASSMPGQGQTEAFF
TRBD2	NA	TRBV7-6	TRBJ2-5	TGTGCCAGCAGCTTAGCGTTAACTAGCGGCCTACAAGAGACCCAGTACTTC	CASSLALTSGLQETQYF
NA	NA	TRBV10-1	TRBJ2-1	TGCGCCAGCAGTGAAACAGGGCTCCTCTCCTACAATGAGCAGTTCTTC	CASSETGLLSYNEQFF
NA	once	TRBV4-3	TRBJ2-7	TGCGCCAGCAGCCCAGGGTTAGGGTACTACGAGCAGTACTTC	CASSPGLGYYEQYF
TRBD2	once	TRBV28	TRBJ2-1	TGTGCCAGCAGTTCCCGCCAAGCGGGGAACTACAATGAGCAGTTCTTC	CASSSRQAGNYNEQFF
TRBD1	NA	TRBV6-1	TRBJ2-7	TGTGCCAGCAGTGACAACAGGGGAAGGGGCGAGCAGTACTTC	CASSDNRGRGEQYF
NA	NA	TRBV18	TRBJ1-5	TGTGCCAGCTCACTTGGGACGACTGGTCAGCCCCAGCATTTT	CASSLGTTGQPQHF
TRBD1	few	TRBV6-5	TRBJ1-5	TGTGCCAGCAGTTCCCAGACAGGGGGAGGTCAGCCCCAGCATTTT	CASSSQTGGGQPQHF
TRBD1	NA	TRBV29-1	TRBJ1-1	TGCAGCGTGCTGACAGGGGAGAACACTGAAGCTTTCTTT	CSVLTGENTEAFF
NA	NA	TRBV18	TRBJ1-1	TGTGCCAGCTCACCTGTGGGGAGGGACACTGAAGCTTTCTTT	CASSPVGRDTEAFF
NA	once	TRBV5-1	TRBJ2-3	TGCGCCAGCAGCTTGGTGGGGCTCAAAAAAGATACGCAGTATTTT	CASSLVGLKKDTQYF
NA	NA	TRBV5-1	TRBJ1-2	TGCGCCAGCAGCTTCACCTCTGATAGCTACACCTTC	CASSFTSDSYTF
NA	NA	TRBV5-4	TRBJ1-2	TGTGCCAGCAGCTGGCAGGGGATATTGAGTGGCTACACCTTC	CASSWQGILSGYTF